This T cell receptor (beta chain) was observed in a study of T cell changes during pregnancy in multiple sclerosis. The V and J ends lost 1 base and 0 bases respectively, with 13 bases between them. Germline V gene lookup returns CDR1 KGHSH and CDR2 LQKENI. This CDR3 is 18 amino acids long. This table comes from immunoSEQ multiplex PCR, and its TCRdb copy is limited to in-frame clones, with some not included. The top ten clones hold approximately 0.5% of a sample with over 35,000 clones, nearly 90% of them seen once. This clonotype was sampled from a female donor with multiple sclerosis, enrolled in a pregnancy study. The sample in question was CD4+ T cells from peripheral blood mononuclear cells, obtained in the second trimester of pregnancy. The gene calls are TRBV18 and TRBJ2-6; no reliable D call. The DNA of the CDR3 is TGTGCCAGCTCACCACTACCTCTAACCCCCTCTGGGGCCAACGTCCTGACTTTC. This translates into CASSPLPLTPSGANVLTF. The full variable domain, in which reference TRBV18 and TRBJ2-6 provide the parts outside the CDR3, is NAGVMQNPRHLVRRRGQEARLRCSPMKGHSHVYWYRQLPEEGLKFMVYLQKENIIDESGMPKERFSAEFPKEGPSILRIQQVVRGDSAAYFCASSPLPLTPSGANVLTFGAGSRLTVL.